Listed below are T cell receptor beta chains from one sample, sequenced in a study of identical twins' blood T cells. TCRdb reanalysed the 5' RACE reads using MiXCR and keeps one entry per CDR3 protein. The sample includes hundreds of thousands of distinct CDR3 sequences, roughly 28% seen only once; the top ten take 6.1%. Material: PBMCs. All receptors come from a woman between 18 and 50 years old in good health. Each CDR3 is given with its conserved first and last residue. A D gene is named only where the DNA matches it firmly. A clone size is listed for some rows: how often the clone was seen (once, few, many), or a class if it is expanded.

j_gene,d_gene,v_gene,abundance,CDR3nt,CDR3aa
TRBJ1-1,-,TRBV5-1,few,TGCGCCAGCAGCCCCGACGGTCCGGCTGAAGCTTTCTTT,CASSPDGPAEAFF
TRBJ1-2,TRBD1,TRBV20-1,many,TGCAGTGCTAGAGATTTTCCCACAGGGGACTATGGCTACACCTTC,CSARDFPTGDYGYTF
TRBJ1-1,-,TRBV5-1,many,TGCGCCAGCTTTCCCAATTCAGGTAACACTGAAGCTTTCTTT,CASFPNSGNTEAFF
TRBJ1-1,-,TRBV12-3/TRBV12-4,-,TGTGCCAGCAGTTTCCAGTGGAACACTGAAGCTTTCTTT,CASSFQWNTEAFF
TRBJ2-3,-,TRBV6-6,few,TGTGCCAGCAGTTCAAACAGGGTACCAGATACGCAGTATTTT,CASSSNRVPDTQYF
TRBJ2-5,-,TRBV11-2,few,TGTGCCAGCAGCGATCCCTCCTTAGAAATGACCCAGTACTTC,CASSDPSLEMTQYF
TRBJ2-1,-,TRBV20-1,-,TGCAGTGCTAGACGAGTGGCTGAGCAGTTCTTC,CSARRVAEQFF
TRBJ1-1,-,TRBV7-6,few,TGTGCCAGCAGCGCAACAGAAGGTTGGCACACTGAAGCTTTCTTT,CASSATEGWHTEAFF
TRBJ1-3,-,TRBV3-1,many,TGTGCCAGCAGCCATCAGGGTGCTGGAAACACCATATATTTT,CASSHQGAGNTIYF
TRBJ1-1,-,TRBV6-6,-,TGTGCCAGCCACGGACGGGAGAACACTGAAGCTTTCTTT,CASHGRENTEAFF
TRBJ2-1,-,TRBV20-1,once,TGCAGTGCTCGCTACCCGAGAGGTTTGAATGAGCAGTTCTTC,CSARYPRGLNEQFF
TRBJ2-3,TRBD2,TRBV20-1,-,TGCAGTGCTGAGCCGGGACTAGCGGTAGATACGCAGTATTTT,CSAEPGLAVDTQYF
TRBJ1-2,TRBD1,TRBV20-1,-,TGCAGTGCTACGCGGGACAGTCCGGACTATGGCTACACCTTC,CSATRDSPDYGYTF
TRBJ1-1,-,TRBV5-1,few,TGCGCCAGCAGCTTGGTCCTAGGGGACAACACTGAAGCTTTCTTT,CASSLVLGDNTEAFF
TRBJ1-1,-,TRBV11-2,-,TGTGCCAGCAGCCCCACGGACAGATTTATAACCACTGAAGCTTTCTTT,CASSPTDRFITTEAFF
TRBJ1-3,-,TRBV7-2,-,TGTGCCAGCAGCGAGGGAAACACCATATATTTT,CASSEGNTIYF
TRBJ2-1,-,TRBV6-1,few,TGTGCCAGCAGTGAAGCGCTGGGTGAGCCGAATGAGCAGTTCTTC,CASSEALGEPNEQFF
TRBJ2-1,TRBD2,TRBV19,-,TGTGCCAGTAGAGGACTAGCGGGATCCTCTATATTTAATGAGCAGTTCTTC,CASRGLAGSSIFNEQFF
TRBJ1-1,-,TRBV6-5,many,TGTGCCAGCAGTTACTCAGGGCAATCCACTGAAGCTTTCTTT,CASSYSGQSTEAFF
TRBJ2-1,TRBD1,TRBV20-1,few,TGCAGTGCTCACAGGGGGCGTTACAATGAGCAGTTCTTC,CSAHRGRYNEQFF
TRBJ2-5,TRBD2,TRBV12-3/TRBV12-4,-,TGTGCCAGCAGTCCCCATGGACTAGCGGGGGCCACAGATACGCAGTACTTC,CASSPHGLAGATDTQYF
TRBJ1-1,-,TRBV29-1,-,TGCAGCGTTGACAGGGGACCTGAAGCTTTCTTT,CSVDRGPEAFF
TRBJ2-3,-,TRBV7-2,-,TGTGCCAGCAGCGCCTCCCGACACTTACAGTCCCTCACAGATACGCAGTATTTT,CASSASRHLQSLTDTQYF
TRBJ2-2,-,TRBV27,few,TGTGCCAGCAGGCGGCAGAGGAACACCGGGGAGCTGTTTTTT,CASRRQRNTGELFF
TRBJ1-1,-,TRBV20-1,medium-sized,TGCAGTGCTAGAGAAGGTGCTGAGCCCAATGAAGCTTTCTTT,CSAREGAEPNEAFF
TRBJ2-2,-,TRBV12-3/TRBV12-4,few,TGTGCCAGCAGTTCGCTCCAGGGTGCCGGGGAGCTGTTTTTT,CASSSLQGAGELFF
TRBJ1-6,-,TRBV6-5,-,TGTGCCAGCAGTTACTCGAGTTCACCCCTCCACTTT,CASSYSSSPLHF